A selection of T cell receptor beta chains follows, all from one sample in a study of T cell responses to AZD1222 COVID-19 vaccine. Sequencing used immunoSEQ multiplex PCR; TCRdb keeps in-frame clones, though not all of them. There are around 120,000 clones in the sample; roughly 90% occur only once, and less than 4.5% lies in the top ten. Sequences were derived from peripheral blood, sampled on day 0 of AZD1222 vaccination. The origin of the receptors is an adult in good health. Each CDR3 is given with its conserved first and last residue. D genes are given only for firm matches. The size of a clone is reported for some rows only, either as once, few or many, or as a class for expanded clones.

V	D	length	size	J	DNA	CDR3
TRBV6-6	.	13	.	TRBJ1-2	TGTGCCAGCAGTTACGGCAGGGCGGCTGGCTACACCTTC	CASSYGRAAGYTF
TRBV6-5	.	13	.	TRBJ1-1	TGTGCCAGCAGGAAAGACTGGGGGGCTGAAGCTTTCTTT	CASRKDWGAEAFF
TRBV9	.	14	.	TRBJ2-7	TGTGCCAGCAGCGTAGAAGGACACAACTACGAGCAGTACTTC	CASSVEGHNYEQYF
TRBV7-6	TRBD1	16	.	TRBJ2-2	TGTGCCAGCAGCTTAGGGACAGGGTCTACCACCGGGGAGCTGTTTTTT	CASSLGTGSTTGELFF
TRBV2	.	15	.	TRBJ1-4	TGTGCCAGCACCCCATCCGGACGGCTAAATGAAAAACTGTTTTTT	CASTPSGRLNEKLFF
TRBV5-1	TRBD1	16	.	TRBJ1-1	TGCGCCAGCAGCTTACAGGGGGGCGCCATGAACACTGAAGCTTTCTTT	CASSLQGGAMNTEAFF
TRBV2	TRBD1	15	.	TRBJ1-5	TGTGCCAGCAGTGAGGGCAGGGGGCAGTTGGAGCCCCAGCATTTT	CASSEGRGQLEPQHF
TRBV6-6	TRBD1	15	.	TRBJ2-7	TGTGCCAGCAGTTCACAGGGGGCCGGCCCCTACGAGCAGTACTTC	CASSSQGAGPYEQYF
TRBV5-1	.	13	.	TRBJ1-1	TGCGCCAGCAGTCCTGGACAGAGCACTGAAGCTTTCTTT	CASSPGQSTEAFF
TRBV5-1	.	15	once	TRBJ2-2	TGCGCCAGCACCCAGGAACCGCCCCCCACCGGGGAGCTGTTTTTT	CASTQEPPPTGELFF
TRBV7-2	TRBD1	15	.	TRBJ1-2	TGTGCCAGCAGCTTAGGGGGCGGGACAGGTCGGGCCCGGACCTTC	CASSLGGGTGRARTF
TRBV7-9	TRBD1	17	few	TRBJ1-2	TGTGCCAGCAGCTCCCGAGGGAGGACAGGCCCTAACTATGGCTACACCTTC	CASSSRGRTGPNYGYTF
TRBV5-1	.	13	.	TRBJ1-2	TGCGCCAGCAGATCAGGGATCGGCTATGGCTACACCTTC	CASRSGIGYGYTF
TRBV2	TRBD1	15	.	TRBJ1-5	TGTGCCAGCAGACCAGGGGGCCTTAGCAATCAGCCCCAGCATTTT	CASRPGGLSNQPQHF
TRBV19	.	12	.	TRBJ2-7	TGTGCCAGTAGTATCATTGGGAGAGGGCAGTACTTC	CASSIIGRGQYF
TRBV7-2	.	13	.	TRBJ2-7	TGTGCCAGCAGCTTAGGGGTAGGTTACGAGCAGTACTTC	CASSLGVGYEQYF
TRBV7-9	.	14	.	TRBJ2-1	TGTGCCAGCAGCCCCGGACAGCCCTACAATGAGCAGTTCTTC	CASSPGQPYNEQFF
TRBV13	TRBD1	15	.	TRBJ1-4	TGTGCCAGCAGCCCGCCGGGACAGGGTACTGAAAAACTGTTTTTT	CASSPPGQGTEKLFF
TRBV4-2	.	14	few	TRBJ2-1	TGTGCCAGCAGCCAAAGACTAGGAGACAATGAGCAGTTCTTC	CASSQRLGDNEQFF
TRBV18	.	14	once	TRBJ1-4	TGTGCCAGCTCACCAATGGGGGGCGCGGAAAAACTGTTTTTT	CASSPMGGAEKLFF
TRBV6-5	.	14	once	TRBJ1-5	TGTGCCAGCAGTTACTCGAACCGGGACCAGCCCCAGCATTTT	CASSYSNRDQPQHF
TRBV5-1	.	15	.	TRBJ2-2	TGCGCCAGCAGCCCCCAAGTTGCGAACACCGGGGAGCTGTTTTTT	CASSPQVANTGELFF
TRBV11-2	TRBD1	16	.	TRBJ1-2	TGTGCCAGCAGCGCAGGGACAGCTCAAGCTAACTATGGCTACACCTTC	CASSAGTAQANYGYTF
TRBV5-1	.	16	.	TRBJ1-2	TGCGCCAGCAGCAGGGGGAGGGATCTGGACCAATATGGCTACACCTTC	CASSRGRDLDQYGYTF
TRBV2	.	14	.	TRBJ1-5	TGTGCCAGCTCGGTTTATCAGGGGAACCAGCCCCAGCATTTT	CASSVYQGNQPQHF
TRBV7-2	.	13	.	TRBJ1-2	TGTGCCAGCAGCTTAGACGAGGGCTATGGCTACACCTTC	CASSLDEGYGYTF
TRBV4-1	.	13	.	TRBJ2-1	TGCGCCAGCAGGGGCCCCAGGGGTGGTGAGCAGTTCTTC	CASRGPRGGEQFF
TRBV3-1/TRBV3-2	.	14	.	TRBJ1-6	TGTGCCAGCAGCCAAGCAGGGGCCAACTCACCCCTCCACTTT	CASSQAGANSPLHF
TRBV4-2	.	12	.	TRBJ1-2	TGTGCCAGCAGCCAAGATGGGGGCGGCTACACCTTC	CASSQDGGGYTF
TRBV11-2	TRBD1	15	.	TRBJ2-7	TGTGCCAGCAGCTCCCTGACAGGGTTAATGTTCGAGCAGTACTTC	CASSSLTGLMFEQYF
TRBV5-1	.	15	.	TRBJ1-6	TGCGCCAGCAGCTTGGAGGGCTCCTATAATTCACCCCTCCACTTT	CASSLEGSYNSPLHF
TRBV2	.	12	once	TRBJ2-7	TGTGCCAGCAAGGCCGTCTCCTACGAGCAGTACTTC	CASKAVSYEQYF
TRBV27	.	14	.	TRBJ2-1	TGTGCCAGCAGTCGGACAGGAGGGGGGGATGAGCAGTTCTTC	CASSRTGGGDEQFF
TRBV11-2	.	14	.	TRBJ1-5	TGTGCCAGCAGCTTAGAAGGGTCTACTCAGCCCCAGCATTTT	CASSLEGSTQPQHF
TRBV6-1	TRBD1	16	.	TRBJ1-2	TGTGCCAGCAGTGAATCGGGGACAGGGATCAACTATGGCTACACCTTC	CASSESGTGINYGYTF
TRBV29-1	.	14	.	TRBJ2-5	TGCAGCGTTGAAGATCGTGGTCTATGGGAGACCCAGTACTTC	CSVEDRGLWETQYF
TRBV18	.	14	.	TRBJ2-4	TGTGCCAGCTCACCACCGGTATGGAGGGACATTCAGTACTTC	CASSPPVWRDIQYF
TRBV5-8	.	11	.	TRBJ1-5	TGTGCCAGCAGCTTTGCCCAGGTCCAGCATTTT	CASSFAQVQHF
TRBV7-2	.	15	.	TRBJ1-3	TGTGCCAGCAGCTTACTGCTGAGCTCTGGAAACACCATATATTTT	CASSLLLSSGNTIYF
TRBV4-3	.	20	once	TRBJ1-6	TGCGCCAGCAGCCAAGATGGTGGGATTCGGGGGGACCTACAGAATTCACCCCTCCACTTT	CASSQDGGIRGDLQNSPLHF
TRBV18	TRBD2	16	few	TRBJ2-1	TGTGCCAGCTCACCTCGGGGTAGCGGGGGGCGCAATGAGCAGTTCTTC	CASSPRGSGGRNEQFF
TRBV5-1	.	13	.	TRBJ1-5	TGCGCCAGCAGCCTGGGGGATAATCAGCCCCAGCATTTT	CASSLGDNQPQHF
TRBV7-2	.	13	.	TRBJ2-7	TGTGCCAGCAGCTTAGATCTTAAGTACGAGCAGTACTTC	CASSLDLKYEQYF